Each of the 23 T cell receptor beta chains below was sequenced from the same sample in a study of esophageal squamous cell carcinoma under preoperative chemotherapy. Time point denoted: before preoperative PTX-NDP chemotherapy. TCRdb re-called the PCR reads through MiXCR, storing one row per CDR3 protein. The top ten hold around 53% of the sample, which has around 14,000 distinct CDR3 sequences, over 55% seen once. Sampling was done from a patient given preoperative chemotherapy. The source of these receptors is a human donor with esophageal squamous cell carcinoma. The donor label of this sample is uncertain.

The chain couples TRBV6-1 to TRBJ2-3; maybe TRBD2 (5 bases). V lost 8 bases, J lost 11 bases, and 17 bases lay in between. The CDR3 is 12 residues long. Germline CDR1 MNHNS, CDR2 SASEGT. For the CDR3, the DNA is TGTGCCAGCGTGAGAGTCGGGAATGAGCAGTATTTT. It encodes CASVRVGNEQYF.

This clonotype qualifies as large. The chain employs TRBV7-2 and TRBJ2-1; either TRBD1 or TRBD2 may fit D (5 bases each). The CDR3 has 14 residues. The V end lost 4 bases, the J end lost 7 bases, and 14 bases lay between the germline ends. Germline V gene data show CDR1 as SGHTA and CDR2 as FQGNSA. CDR3 nucleotides: TGTGCCAGCAGCTATGGACACCCGGGGAATGAGCAGTTCTTC. Its translation: CASSYGHPGNEQFF.

J is TRBJ1-5 and V is TRBV6-1, with D maybe TRBD1 (6 bases). V was pared by 2 bases and J by 5 bases, with 10 bases between. The CDR3 length is 14 residues. CDR1 is MNHNS, CDR2 SASEGT, per germline. The CDR3 protein is CASSERGADQPQHF. CDR3 sequence (DNA): TGTGCCAGCAGTGAACGGGGGGCCGATCAGCCCCAGCATTTT.

This clonotype came up many times. The J gene is TRBJ2-3, the V gene TRBV6-1, with 9 bases that match TRBD2. This CDR3 is built from 15 residues. Germline assignment: CDR1 MNHNS and CDR2 SASEGT. V gave up 0 bases and J gave up 5 bases; unmatched junction bases: 3. The CDR3, as DNA: TGTGCCAGCAGTGAAGCTAGCGGGAGTGTAGATACGCAGTATTTT. It specifies CASSEASGSVDTQYF.

The chain joins TRBV27 to TRBJ2-5; 10 bases are shared with TRBD2. The J call could be wrong; TRBJ2-3 is a better fit for the DNA end. CDR1 MNHEY and CDR2 SMNVEV come from the germline V gene (reference sequence). The CDR3 loop spans 16 amino acids. The CDR3 sequence is CASGGSGGGDQETQYF. The CDR3 region has the DNA TGTGCCAGCGGTGGCAGCGGGGGGGGGGACCAAGAGACCCAGTATTTT.

Of note for this clonotype: At one end the junction does not follow the germline gene, possibly because of a read error. V and J are TRBV6-1 and TRBJ2-1; D possibly corresponds to TRBD1 (6 bases). This CDR3 region has 16 residues. Germline V gene lookup returns CDR1 MNHNS and CDR2 SASEGT. DNA of the CDR3: TGTGCCAGCAGCCTTGTACAGGGTGTGGGCAACAATGAGCAGTATTTC. Protein product: CASSLVQGVGNNEQYF.

Only a few counts were recorded for this clonotype. The chain recombines TRBV6-1 with TRBJ2-1; tentative D call: TRBD2 (5 bases). Germline V gives CDR1 MNHNS, CDR2 SASEGT. CDR3 length: 17 amino acids. V was clipped by 5 bases and J by 5 bases, with 22 bases between them. The CDR3 reads CASSPLLGLPGDNEQFF. DNA of the CDR3: TGTGCCAGCAGTCCGCTTTTGGGTTTGCCCGGGGACAATGAGCAGTTCTTC.

The rearrangement joins TRBV12-3 or TRBV12-4 to TRBJ1-4, with TRBD1 identical over 9 bases. The CDR3 covers 17 residues. Trimming cost V 4 bases and J 0 bases; bases outside gene matches: 6. The CDR3 DNA follows: TGTGCCAGCAGTTACTGGACAGGGGCCTCAACTAATGAAAAACTGTTTTTT. It codes for CASSYWTGASTNEKLFF.

This sequence joins TRBV6-5 and TRBJ2-3; no definite D call. V was trimmed by 5 bases and J by 0 bases, leaving 15 bases between them. Germline-derived CDR1 and CDR2 are MNHEY and SVGAGI. This CDR3 is built from 16 residues. This chain's CDR3 is CASSQSESVSTDTQYF. CDR3 in DNA: TGTGCCAGCAGTCAATCTGAGTCTGTGAGCACAGATACGCAGTATTTT.

The V call is TRBV10-2, the J call TRBJ2-5; 7 bases fit TRBD1. The J call may be incorrect, as the DNA end agrees better with TRBJ2-7. The germline V gene encodes CDR1 WSHSY and CDR2 SAAADI. The CDR3 sequence is 15 residues long. In nucleotides, the CDR3 is TGCGCCAGCACGACAGGGCTCGGAACATCCTACGAGCAGTACTTC. Amino acid sequence: CASTTGLGTSYEQYF.

The rearrangement uses TRBV6-1 and TRBJ2-4; 10 bases are a match to TRBD2. The end of the DNA fits TRBJ2-5 better, so the J call may be wrong. CDR3 size: 15 residues. Germline V gene data show CDR1 as MNHNS and CDR2 as SASEGT. Here the CDR3 reads CASSVQRGGSETQYF. The CDR3 bases are TGTGCCAGCAGTGTCCAGCGGGGGGGCTCGGAGACCCAGTACTTC.

The chain links TRBV6-1 to TRBJ2-1, with a weak D call TRBD2 (5 bases). The CDR3 totals 18 residues. Germline lookup yields CDR1 MNHNS and CDR2 SASEGT. V lost 0 bases and J 6 bases, leaving 21 bases between the germline ends. The CDR3 sequence: CASSEAPDRDNQANEQFF. The CDR3 bases are TGTGCCAGCAGTGAAGCTCCTGACCGGGATAATCAAGCCAATGAGCAGTTCTTC.

The table lists this clonotype with a count of one. A junction end diverges from the germline sequence, so it may reflect a read error. This chain links TRBV10-2 with TRBJ2-1; D uncertain. The germline CDR1 and CDR2 sequences are WSHSY and SAAADI. CDR3 length equals 13 residues. The CDR3 region is CASQAASADEQYF. DNA for the CDR3: TGTGCCAGCCAGGCTGCGAGCGCAGATGAGCAGTATTTC.

As for this clonotype: At one boundary the junction diverges from the germline segment, which might be a read error. The J gene is TRBJ2-4, the V gene TRBV6-1, with D maybe TRBD2 (6 bases). Germline CDR1 and CDR2: MNHNS and SASEGT. The CDR3 length is 19 residues. CDR3 bases: TGTGCCAGCAGTGAAGCTGCGGGGAACGGGGTTCTAGCCAAAAAGATTCAGTACTTT. Protein product: CASSEAAGNGVLAKKIQYF.

A word on this clonotype: One end of the junction varies from germline; a read error may be responsible. The chain joins TRBV6-1 to TRBJ2-1, with 8 bases identical to TRBD2. There are 16 residues in the CDR3. Germline V gene sequence: CDR1 MNHNS, CDR2 SASEGT. The chain's CDR3 is CASRGIGGGEADTQYF. The CDR3 DNA reads as TGTGCCAGCAGGGGCATCGGGGGGGGTGAGGCAGATACCCAGTATTTC.

This clonotype was recorded many times. The rearrangement joins TRBV6-5 to TRBJ2-1; weak D call: TRBD2 (6 bases). Germline CDR1 and CDR2: MNHEY and SVGAGI. The length of the CDR3 is 18 residues. V was pared by 0 bases and J by 2 bases, with 17 bases between. The CDR3 is CASSYSKNGGRPYNEQFF. CDR3 coding DNA: TGTGCCAGCAGTTACTCCAAAAACGGTGGGAGGCCCTACAATGAGCAGTTCTTC.

This clonotype counts as medium-sized. The V and J genes are TRBV6-1 and TRBJ1-5; 9 bases map to TRBD1. V lost 6 bases, J lost 0 bases, and 9 bases stayed unmatched. Germline CDR1 MNHNS, CDR2 SASEGT. The CDR3 runs to 17 residues. CDR3 DNA sequence: TGTGCCAGCAGCCGGGGTACAGGGGGCTATAGCAATCAGCCCCAGCATTTT. This sequence encodes CASSRGTGGYSNQPQHF.

As to this clonotype: At one of its ends the junction is not consistent with the germline gene, which may arise from a read error. This chain links TRBV6-1 with TRBJ2-3; D is possibly TRBD1 (5 bases). This CDR3 spans 15 amino acids. In germline, CDR1 is MNHNS, CDR2 SASEGT. CDR3: CASSEAVGPKDTQYF. The CDR3, as DNA: TGTGCCAGCAGTGAAGCGGTGGGGCCCAAAGATACGCAGTATTTC.

The gene calls are TRBV6-1 and TRBJ1-3; D is unresolved. The V gene lost 3 bases and the J gene lost 2 bases, with 2 bases spanning the gap. CDR1 MNHNS and CDR2 SASEGT come from the germline V gene. CDR3 length: 12 amino acids. The CDR3 loop reads CASSEPGNTIYF. The DNA for the CDR3 is TGTGCCAGCAGTGAGCCTGGAAACACCATATATTTT.

The rearrangement links TRBV6-1 to TRBJ2-1; 9 bases agree with TRBD1. Trimming removed 5 bases from V and 6 bases from J; junction bases left unmatched: 8. CDR1 is MNHNS, CDR2 SASEGT, per germline. The CDR3 spans 15 residues. CDR3: CASSQNRGLVNEQFF. Written as DNA, the CDR3 is TGTGCCAGCAGTCAAAACAGGGGGCTAGTCAATGAGCAGTTCTTC.

This clonotype was seen a few times. The V and J genes are TRBV4-3 and TRBJ2-1; 14 nucleotides agree with TRBD2. Trimming took 4 bases from V and 5 from J; bases not matched to a gene: 7. The CDR3 is made up of 17 amino acids. CDR1 is LGHNA, CDR2 YSLEER, per germline. The CDR3 region is CASSPGTSGSINNEQFF. The CDR3 nucleotides read TGCGCCAGCAGCCCCGGGACTAGCGGGAGTATTAACAATGAGCAGTTCTTC.

As regards this clonotype: At one of its ends the junction is not consistent with the germline gene, which may arise from a read error. This chain joins TRBV6-1 and TRBJ2-3, with 9 positions matching TRBD2. The CDR3 contains 16 residues. Germline CDR1 and CDR2: MNHNS and SASEGT. The CDR3 protein is CVSGGNGGGGAETQYF. DNA for the CDR3: TGTGTCAGCGGGGGGAACGGGGGGGGCGGGGCAGAGACGCAGTATTTC.

About this clonotype: The junction does not match germline at one end; this may be a read error. This chain connects TRBV6-1 to TRBJ2-4, with 8 bases fitting TRBD1. CDR1 and CDR2 from the germline V gene are MNHNS and SASEGT. CDR3 length: 14 residues. The DNA for the CDR3 is TGTGGCAGCAGGGGGCCGAGAGCAAAAAACATGCAGTACTTC. Protein sequence: CGSRGPRAKNMQYF.